Following are 14 T cell receptor beta chains from one sample sequenced in a study of blood T cell repertoires in COVID-19. Generated by immunoSEQ multiplex PCR, the TCRdb table keeps only in-frame clones and is missing some. The sample has some 300,000 clones; 89% are singletons. Source material: PBMCs or T cells enriched from blood (not recorded which). The source of these receptors is a woman between 35 and 50 years old who had recovered from COVID-19.

The rearrangement joins TRBV7-8 to TRBJ2-1; weak D call: TRBD1 (6 bases). Germline values: CDR1 SGHVS, CDR2 FQNEAQ. CDR3 size: 16 residues. Trimming shortened V by 6 bases and J by 1 base, and 16 bases separated the two germline ends. This chain's CDR3 is CASSLLDRSSYNEQFF. The CDR3 DNA reads as TGTGCCAGCAGTCTCCTTGACAGGTCTTCCTACAATGAGCAGTTCTTC.

The chain links TRBV11-2 to TRBJ2-7, with no clear D. The CDR3 is 15 residues long. In germline, CDR1 is SGHAT, CDR2 FQNNGV. Trimming cost V 4 bases and J 3 bases, with 16 bases left between them. CDR3 amino acids: CASSSLPSRSYEQYF. The CDR3 DNA reads TGTGCCAGCAGCTCCTTACCATCAAGGAGCTACGAGCAGTACTTC.

This clone occurred a few times. The sample holds other DNA sequences that translate to the same CDR3. The chain links TRBV19 to TRBJ2-7, with 7 bases identical to TRBD2. J was trimmed by 0 bases and V by 6 bases; bases with no gene match: 8. The CDR3 contains 15 residues. From germline, CDR1 is LNHDA and CDR2 SQIVND (reference sequence). The CDR3 region is CASSRGLPSSYEQYF. For the CDR3, the DNA is TGTGCCAGTAGCCGGGGACTACCGAGCTCCTACGAGCAGTACTTC.

V usage is TRBV9 and J usage is TRBJ2-1; D not resolved. The CDR3 consists of 15 residues. CDR1 and CDR2 from the germline V gene are SGDLS and YYNGEE. V was pared by 0 bases and J by 4 bases, with 11 bases between. CDR3 sequence: CASSVGPEVYNEQFF. Here the CDR3 DNA reads TGTGCCAGCAGCGTAGGCCCCGAGGTTTACAATGAGCAGTTCTTC.

The sample holds one count of this clone. The CDR3 coding sequence is TGTGCCAGCAGCCTTTCCTCCTTCTCCGGCGAGCAGTACTTC. It yields the protein CASSLSSFSGEQYF. The rearrangement uses TRBV7-2 and TRBJ2-7; D not resolved. The CDR3 extends over 14 amino acids. V was shortened by 5 bases and J by 6 bases, with 17 bases between the two germline ends. Germline V lookup: CDR1 SGHTA, CDR2 FQGNSA.

This clone has only one observation. The chain uses TRBV5-6 and TRBJ2-1; 7 bases are shared with TRBD1. J gave up 8 bases and V 4 bases, and 9 bases lay outside the gene matches. Germline V gene sequence: CDR1 SGHDT, CDR2 YYEEEE. This CDR3 is 14 amino acids long. CDR3 amino acids: CASSPQGTWDEQFF. As DNA, the CDR3 is TGTGCCAGCAGCCCACAGGGGACGTGGGATGAGCAGTTCTTC.

The chain combines TRBV5-1 with TRBJ2-3; no clear D gene. Germline V gene data show CDR1 as SGHRS and CDR2 as YFSETQ. The CDR3 length is 14 residues. Trimming left V 5 bases short and J 1 base short, with 11 bases between. The CDR3: CASSSAVGTDTQYF. The CDR3 DNA follows: TGCGCCAGCAGTTCCGCGGTAGGCACAGATACGCAGTATTTT.

This clone is a singleton in its sample. The chain is built from TRBV7-3 and TRBJ1-2; possible D gene TRBD1, 5 bases. The CDR3 consists of 13 residues. Deletions cut 5 bases from V and 0 bases from J, with 7 bases between. Looked up from germline, CDR1 is SGHTA and CDR2 is FQGTGA. The CDR3 spells CASSPQANYGYTF. CDR3 nucleotide sequence: TGTGCCAGCAGCCCACAGGCTAACTATGGCTACACCTTC. Full variable domain (missing parts from reference TRBV7-3 and TRBJ1-2): GAGVSQTPSNKVTEKGKYVELRCDPISGHTALYWYRQSLGQGPEFLIYFQGTGAADDSGLPNDRFFAVRPEGSVSTLKIQRTERGDSAVYLCASSPQANYGYTFGSGTRLTVV.

V gene TRBV7-9 combines with J gene TRBJ2-1, with 7 bases matching TRBD1. Looked up from germline, CDR1 is SEHNR and CDR2 is FQNEAQ (reference sequence). The CDR3 spans 14 residues. The J segment lost 7 bases and the V segment lost 1 base, leaving 4 bases of the junction unmatched. The DNA for the CDR3 is TGTGCCAGCAGCTTAGACAGGGGATGGAATGAGCAGTTCTTC. Protein sequence: CASSLDRGWNEQFF.

The CDR3 protein is CASSVGGRAYNEQFF. The CDR3 DNA follows: TGTGCCAGCAGCGTAGGAGGGAGGGCCTACAATGAGCAGTTCTTC. V usage is TRBV9 and J usage is TRBJ2-1, with 7 bases fitting TRBD2. V shed 0 bases, J shed 2 bases, and the junction held 2 bases outside the gene matches. CDR1 is SGDLS and CDR2 is YYNGEE in the germline V gene. This CDR3 contains 15 residues.

The chain joins TRBV19 to TRBJ1-1, with 12 bases matching TRBD1. In germline, CDR1 is LNHDA, CDR2 SQIVND (reference sequence). V was clipped by 5 bases and J by 0 bases; unmatched bases: 7. The CDR3 is made up of 17 amino acids. The DNA of the CDR3 is TGTGCCAGTAGTCTCCGGGACAGGGGGCTCATGAACACTGAAGCTTTCTTT. Protein product: CASSLRDRGLMNTEAFF.

The V call is TRBV7-3, the J call TRBJ2-5; 7 nucleotides match TRBD1. The CDR3 runs to 14 residues. V shed 2 bases, J shed 3 bases, and the junction held 3 bases outside the gene matches. CDR1 and CDR2 from the germline V gene are SGHTA and FQGTGA. The CDR3 loop is CASSLVGTEETQYF. The CDR3 DNA reads TGTGCCAGCAGCTTAGTGGGGACAGAAGAGACCCAGTACTTC.

CDR3 sequence: CATLFADEQYF. In DNA, the CDR3 is TGTGCCACCCTTTTCGCGGACGAGCAGTACTTC. V usage is TRBV19 and J usage is TRBJ2-7; D is undetermined. The CDR3 is made up of 11 amino acids. The V gene's germline CDR1 is LNHDA and CDR2 SQIVND (reference sequence). Trimming removed 10 bases from V and 5 bases from J, with 12 bases in between.

The chain joins TRBV10-1 to TRBJ2-2; the match to TRBD1 covers 10 bases. Germline V gene lookup returns CDR1 WNHNN and CDR2 SYGVQD (reference sequence). V shed 5 bases, J shed 6 bases, and the junction held 6 bases outside the gene matches. CDR3 length equals 15 residues. The CDR3 reads CASSPGTGAPGELFF. The CDR3 DNA sequence: TGCGCCAGCAGTCCAGGGACAGGGGCGCCCGGGGAGCTGTTTTTT.